This record covers a single TCR beta chain. The antigen is not known. With 6 bases removed from V and 6 bases from J, the gap between germline ends came to 23 bases. Germline values: CDR1 SQVTM, CDR2 ANQGSEA. The length of the CDR3 is 15 residues. This record comes from a study of T cell responses to AZD1222 COVID-19 vaccine. Study findings and constraints: When two AZD1222 doses had been given, Spike-specific TCR breadth and depth rose. It was only five to seven AZD1222 recipients who were seropositive at baseline. Among vaccine-associated CD4 TCRs, coverage spanned spike, with dominance at 160-218 and 743-854.

Profiled with immunoSEQ multiplex PCR; TCRdb holds only in-frame clones, not every one. Here the sample spans around 170,000 clones, roughly nine tenths being singletons. Sequencing was performed on peripheral blood, taken on day 0 of AZD1222 vaccination. The chain joins TRBV29-1 to TRBJ1-2; weak D call: TRBD1 (5 bases). The origin of this receptor is an adult in good health. In nucleotides, the CDR3 is TGCAGCGTCGTGCTTGCCTTGGGACCGGGCCATGGCTACACCTTC. It codes for CSVVLALGPGHGYTF. The variable domain in full, completed from reference TRBV29-1 and TRBJ1-2, reads SAVISQKPSRDICQRGTSLTIQCQVDSQVTMMFWYRQQPGQSLTLIATANQGSEATYESGFVIDKFPISRPNLTFSTLTVSNMSPEDSSIYLCSVVLALGPGHGYTFGSGTRLTVV.